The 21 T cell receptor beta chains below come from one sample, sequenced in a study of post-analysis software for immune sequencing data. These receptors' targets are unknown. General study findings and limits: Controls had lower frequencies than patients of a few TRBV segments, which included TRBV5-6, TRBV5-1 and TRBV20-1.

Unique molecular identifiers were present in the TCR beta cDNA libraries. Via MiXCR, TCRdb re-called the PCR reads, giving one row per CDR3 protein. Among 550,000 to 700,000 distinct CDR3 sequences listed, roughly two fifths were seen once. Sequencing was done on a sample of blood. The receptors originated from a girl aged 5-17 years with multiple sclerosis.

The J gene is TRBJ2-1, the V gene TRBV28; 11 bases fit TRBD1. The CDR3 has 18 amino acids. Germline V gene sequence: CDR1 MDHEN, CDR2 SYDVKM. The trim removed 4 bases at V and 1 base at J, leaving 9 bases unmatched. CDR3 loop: CASSSPTGTGGSYNEQFF. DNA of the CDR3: TGTGCCAGCAGTTCACCAACAGGGACAGGGGGATCCTACAATGAGCAGTTCTTC. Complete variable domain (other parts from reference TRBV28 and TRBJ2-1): DVKVTQSSRYLVKRTGEKVFLECVQDMDHENMFWYRQDPGLGLRLIYFSYDVKMKEKGDIPEGYSVSREKKERFSLILESASTNQTSMYLCASSSPTGTGGSYNEQFFGPGTRLTVL.

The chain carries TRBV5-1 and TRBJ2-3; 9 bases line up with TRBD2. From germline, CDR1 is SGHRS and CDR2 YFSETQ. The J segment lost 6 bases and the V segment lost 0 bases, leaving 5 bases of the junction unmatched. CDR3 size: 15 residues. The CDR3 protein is CASSLAAGGLDTQYF. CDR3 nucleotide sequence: TGCGCCAGCAGCTTGGCGGCGGGGGGGCTCGATACGCAGTATTTT.

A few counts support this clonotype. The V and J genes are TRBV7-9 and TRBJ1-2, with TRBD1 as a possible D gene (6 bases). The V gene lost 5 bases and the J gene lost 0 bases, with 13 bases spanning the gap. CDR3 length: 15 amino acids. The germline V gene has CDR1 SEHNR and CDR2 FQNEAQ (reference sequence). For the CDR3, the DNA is TGTGCCAGCAGCCCTACGACAGGATCTAACTATGGCTACACCTTC. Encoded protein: CASSPTTGSNYGYTF.

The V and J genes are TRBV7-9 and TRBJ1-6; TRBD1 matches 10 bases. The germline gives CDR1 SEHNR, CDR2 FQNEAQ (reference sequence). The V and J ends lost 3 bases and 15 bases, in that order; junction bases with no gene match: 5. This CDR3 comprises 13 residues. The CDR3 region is CASSFDRGQILHF. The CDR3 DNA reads TGTGCCAGCAGCTTCGACAGGGGGCAAATCCTCCACTTT. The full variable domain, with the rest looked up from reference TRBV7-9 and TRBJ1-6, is DTGVSQNPRHKITKRGQNVTFRCDPISEHNRLYWYRQTLGQGPEFLTYFQNEAQLEKSRLLSDRFSAERPKGSFSTLEIQRTEQGDSAMYLCASSFDRGQILHFGNGTRLTVT.

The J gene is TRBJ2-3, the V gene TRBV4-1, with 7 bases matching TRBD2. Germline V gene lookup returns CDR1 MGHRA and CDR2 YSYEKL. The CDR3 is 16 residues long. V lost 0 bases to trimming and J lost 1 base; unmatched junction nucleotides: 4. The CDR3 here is CASSQDALAGTDTQYF. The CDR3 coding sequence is TGCGCCAGCAGCCAAGATGCCCTAGCGGGCACAGATACGCAGTATTTT.

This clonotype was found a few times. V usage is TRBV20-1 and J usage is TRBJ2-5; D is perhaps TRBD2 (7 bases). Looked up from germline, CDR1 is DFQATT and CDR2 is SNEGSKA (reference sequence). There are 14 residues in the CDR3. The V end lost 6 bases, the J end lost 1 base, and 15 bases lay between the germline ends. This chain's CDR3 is CSARWGGAQETQYF. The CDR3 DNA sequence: TGCAGTGCCCGGTGGGGGGGGGCCCAAGAGACCCAGTACTTC.

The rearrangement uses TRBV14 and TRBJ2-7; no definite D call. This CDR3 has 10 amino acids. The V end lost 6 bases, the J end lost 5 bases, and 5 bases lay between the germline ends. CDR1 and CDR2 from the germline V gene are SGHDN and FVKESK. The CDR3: CASSYNEQYF. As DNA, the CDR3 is TGTGCCAGCAGTTATAACGAGCAGTACTTC.

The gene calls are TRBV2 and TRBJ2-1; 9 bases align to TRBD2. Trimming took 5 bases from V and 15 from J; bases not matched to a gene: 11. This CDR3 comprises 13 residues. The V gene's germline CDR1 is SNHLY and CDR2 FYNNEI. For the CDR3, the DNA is TGTGCCAGCAGTTTCGGAGAGCGGGGGGAATGGTTCTTC. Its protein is CASSFGERGEWFF.

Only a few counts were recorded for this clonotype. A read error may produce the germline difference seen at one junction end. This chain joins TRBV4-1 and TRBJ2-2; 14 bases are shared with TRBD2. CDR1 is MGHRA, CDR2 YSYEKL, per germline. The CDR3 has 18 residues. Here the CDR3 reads CANSQAGLAGVGTGELFF. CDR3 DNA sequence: TGCGCCAACAGCCAAGCGGGACTAGCGGGAGTAGGCACCGGGGAGCTGTTTTTT.

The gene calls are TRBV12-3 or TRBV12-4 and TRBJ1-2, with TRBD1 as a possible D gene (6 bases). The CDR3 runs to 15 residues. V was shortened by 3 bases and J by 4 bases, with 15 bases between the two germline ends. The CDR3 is CASSLNVGGSYGYTF. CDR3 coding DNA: TGTGCCAGCAGTTTGAATGTGGGGGGCAGCTATGGCTACACCTTC.

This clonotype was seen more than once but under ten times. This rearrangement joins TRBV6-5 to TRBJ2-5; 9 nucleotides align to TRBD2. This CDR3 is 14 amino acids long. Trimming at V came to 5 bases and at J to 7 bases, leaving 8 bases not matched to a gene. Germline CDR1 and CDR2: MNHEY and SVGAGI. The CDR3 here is CASSLTSGQRTQYF. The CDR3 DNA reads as TGTGCCAGCAGTCTGACTAGCGGCCAACGGACCCAGTACTTC.

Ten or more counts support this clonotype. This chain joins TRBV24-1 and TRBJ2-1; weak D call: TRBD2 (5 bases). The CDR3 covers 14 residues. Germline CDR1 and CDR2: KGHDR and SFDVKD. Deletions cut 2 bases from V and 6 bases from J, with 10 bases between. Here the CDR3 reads CATSDWERTNEQFF. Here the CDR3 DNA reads TGTGCCACCAGTGATTGGGAGAGGACCAATGAGCAGTTCTTC.

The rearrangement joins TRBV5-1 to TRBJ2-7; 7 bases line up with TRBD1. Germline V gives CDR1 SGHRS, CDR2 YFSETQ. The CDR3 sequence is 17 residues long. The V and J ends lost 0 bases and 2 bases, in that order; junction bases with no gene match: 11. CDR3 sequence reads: CASSLARTGGPTYEQYF. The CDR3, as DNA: TGCGCCAGCAGCTTGGCTAGGACAGGCGGCCCTACCTACGAGCAGTACTTC.

The CDR3 DNA reads TGTGCCAGCAGTGCTTCGCGGGGCGATAGCAATCAGCCCCAGCATTTT. It encodes CASSASRGDSNQPQHF. This chain uses TRBV6-4 with TRBJ1-5, with a tentative D call TRBD1 (5 bases). CDR1 and CDR2 (germline): MRHNA, SNTAGT. CDR3 length: 16 amino acids. Trimming removed 4 bases at V and 0 bases at J, with 13 bases between.

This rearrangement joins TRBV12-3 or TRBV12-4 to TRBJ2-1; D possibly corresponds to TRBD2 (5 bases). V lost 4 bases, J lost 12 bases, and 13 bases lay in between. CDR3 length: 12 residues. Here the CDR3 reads CASSSLGSLQFF. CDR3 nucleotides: TGTGCCAGCAGTTCCCTTGGGAGCCTGCAGTTCTTC.

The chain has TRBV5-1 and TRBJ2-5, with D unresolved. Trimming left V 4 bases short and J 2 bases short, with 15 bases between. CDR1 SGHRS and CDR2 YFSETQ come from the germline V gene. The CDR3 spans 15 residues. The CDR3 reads CASSPVVGRQETQYF. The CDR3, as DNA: TGCGCCAGCAGCCCGGTGGTGGGTAGGCAAGAGACCCAGTACTTC.

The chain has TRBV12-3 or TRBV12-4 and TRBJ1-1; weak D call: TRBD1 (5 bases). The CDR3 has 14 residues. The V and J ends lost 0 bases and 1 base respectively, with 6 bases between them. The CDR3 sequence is CASSLARENTEAFF. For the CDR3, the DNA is TGTGCCAGCAGTTTAGCCAGGGAGAACACTGAAGCTTTCTTT.

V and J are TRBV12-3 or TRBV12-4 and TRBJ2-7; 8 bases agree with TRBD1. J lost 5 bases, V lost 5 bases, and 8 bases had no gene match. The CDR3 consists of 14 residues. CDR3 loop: CASSPDRVTNEQYF. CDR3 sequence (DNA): TGTGCCAGCAGTCCGGACAGGGTGACAAACGAGCAGTACTTC.

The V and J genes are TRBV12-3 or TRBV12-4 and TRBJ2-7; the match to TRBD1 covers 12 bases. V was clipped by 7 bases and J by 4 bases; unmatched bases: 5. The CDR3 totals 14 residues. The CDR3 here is CASTWDRGLYEQYF. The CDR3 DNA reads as TGTGCCAGCACCTGGGACAGGGGGCTATACGAGCAGTACTTC.

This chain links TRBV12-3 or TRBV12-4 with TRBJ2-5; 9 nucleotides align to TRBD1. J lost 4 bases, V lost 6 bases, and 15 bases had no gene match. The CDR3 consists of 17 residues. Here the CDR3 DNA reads TGTGCCAGCAGCAAACCGGGACAGGGATCCCGAGGAGAGACCCAGTACTTC. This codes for CASSKPGQGSRGETQYF.

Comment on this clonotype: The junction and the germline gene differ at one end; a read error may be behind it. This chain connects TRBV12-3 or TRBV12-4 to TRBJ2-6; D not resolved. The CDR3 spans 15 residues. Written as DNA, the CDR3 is TGTGTCAGCAGTAAACACGGCTCTGGGGCCAACGTCCTGACTTTC. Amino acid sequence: CVSSKHGSGANVLTF.